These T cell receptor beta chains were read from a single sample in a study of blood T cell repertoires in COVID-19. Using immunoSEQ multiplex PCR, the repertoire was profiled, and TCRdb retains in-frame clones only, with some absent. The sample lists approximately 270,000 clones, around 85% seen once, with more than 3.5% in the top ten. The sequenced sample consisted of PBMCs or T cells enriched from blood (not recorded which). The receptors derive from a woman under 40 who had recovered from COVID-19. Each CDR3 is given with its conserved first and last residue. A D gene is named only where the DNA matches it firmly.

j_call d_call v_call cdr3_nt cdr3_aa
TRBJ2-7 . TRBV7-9 TGTGCCATCACCCAGGGGAGCGAGCAGTACTTC CAITQGSEQYF
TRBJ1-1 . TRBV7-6 TGTGCCAGCAGCTTAGCGAGTCCTACCATGAACACTGAAGCTTTCTTT CASSLASPTMNTEAFF
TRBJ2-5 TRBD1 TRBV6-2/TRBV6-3 TGTGCCAGCAGTTTCCGGGACAGGGGGTGGCAAGAGACCCAGTACTTC CASSFRDRGWQETQYF
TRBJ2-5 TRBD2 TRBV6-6 TGTGCTACGGGGCTAGCGGGCGCAAAAGAGACCCAGTACTTC CATGLAGAKETQYF
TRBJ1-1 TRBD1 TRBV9 TGTGCCAGCAGTCAGACAGGGTTCACTGAAGCTTTCTTT CASSQTGFTEAFF
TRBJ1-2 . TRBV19 TGTGCCAGCCTCGATCGGGGTAATTCCATCTATGGCTACACCTTC CASLDRGNSIYGYTF
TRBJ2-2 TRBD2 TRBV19 TGTGCCAGTAGGACTCCGGGACTAAGAACCGGGGAGCTGTTTTTT CASRTPGLRTGELFF
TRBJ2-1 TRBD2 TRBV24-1 TGTGCCACCGAACTAGCGGGAGGGAGTGAGCAGTTCTTC CATELAGGSEQFF
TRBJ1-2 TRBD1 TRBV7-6 TGTGCCAGCCGTCCGGGACAGGGGGTGACCTTCGATGGCTACACCTTC CASRPGQGVTFDGYTF
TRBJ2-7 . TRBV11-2 TGTGCCAGCAGCTTAGAACCCGGGTACGAGCAGTACTTC CASSLEPGYEQYF
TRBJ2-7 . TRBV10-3 TGTGCCATCGCGTCGACAGAAAGGTACGAGCAGTACTTC CAIASTERYEQYF
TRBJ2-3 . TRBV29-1 TGCAGCGTTGCAACTATCAGGGTGGGCACAGATACGCAGTATTTT CSVATIRVGTDTQYF
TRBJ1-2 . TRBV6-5 TGTGCCAGCAGAAGTCCCCTAGTTTACTATGGCTACACCTTC CASRSPLVYYGYTF
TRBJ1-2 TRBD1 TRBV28 TGTGCCAGCAGTTTCCGGGACAGGGCCCTGCATGGCTACACCTTC CASSFRDRALHGYTF